One and the same sample provided the 23 T cell receptor beta chains below, sequenced in a study of CDR3 diversity in severe acne. TCRdb used MiXCR to reprocess the PCR reads, holding one entry per CDR3 protein. Of roughly 81,000 distinct CDR3 sequences in the sample, around half were seen once. The sample was blood. The source is a male donor in good health, serving as a control.

The chain uses TRBV20-1 and TRBJ1-1; D is ambiguous. Trimming shortened V by 6 bases and J by 2 bases, and 10 bases separated the two germline ends. The CDR3 covers 12 residues. Germline lookup yields CDR1 DFQATT and CDR2 SNEGSKA (reference sequence). The CDR3 reads CSAKAPNTEAFF. The CDR3 region has the DNA TGCAGTGCCAAAGCACCTAACACTGAAGCTTTCTTT.

This clonotype has only a few counts. The J gene is TRBJ2-7, the V gene TRBV11-2, with a tentative D call TRBD1 (6 bases). This CDR3 contains 12 residues. The V gene lost 5 bases and the J gene lost 4 bases, with 9 bases spanning the gap. Looked up from germline, CDR1 is SGHAT and CDR2 is FQNNGV. CDR3 DNA: TGTGCCAGCAGCGCACAGGGTTACGAGCAGTACTTC. This encodes CASSAQGYEQYF.

This clonotype was seen a few times. This chain connects TRBV7-3 to TRBJ2-1, with TRBD2 matching 12 bases. Germline lookup yields CDR1 SGHTA and CDR2 FQGTGA. The ends lost 4 bases at V and 7 bases at J; junction bases unmatched: 14. The CDR3 is 18 amino acids. The CDR3, as DNA: TGTGCCAGCAGCTATCCGCTAGCGGGAGGGCCTAGGGGAAATGAGCAGTTCTTC. Its translation is CASSYPLAGGPRGNEQFF. The full variable domain, with the rest looked up from reference TRBV7-3 and TRBJ2-1, is GAGVSQTPSNKVTEKGKYVELRCDPISGHTALYWYRQSLGQGPEFLIYFQGTGAADDSGLPNDRFFAVRPEGSVSTLKIQRTERGDSAVYLCASSYPLAGGPRGNEQFFGPGTRLTVL.

This clonotype was seen ten or more times. The rearrangement links TRBV7-9 to TRBJ1-2, with 7 bases matching TRBD1. The CDR3 is 14 amino acids. Germline assignment: CDR1 SEHNR and CDR2 FQNEAQ (reference sequence). Unmatched junction bases numbered 8, after V lost 7 bases and J lost 3 bases. The CDR3: CASTTEGAYYGYTF. The CDR3 bases are TGTGCCAGCACGACTGAGGGGGCATACTATGGCTACACCTTC.

This clonotype came up once. A junction end diverges from the germline sequence, so it may reflect a read error. The chain has TRBV15 and TRBJ2-7; possibly TRBD1 for D (6 bases). CDR3 length: 16 amino acids. The V gene's germline CDR1 is LNHNV and CDR2 YYDKDF (reference sequence). CDR3 sequence: CATSRDPGTRYDEQYF. The CDR3 DNA is TGTGCCACCAGCAGAGATCCCGGGACACGGTATGACGAACAGTACTTC.

This clonotype was counted a few times. The chain combines TRBV4-2 with TRBJ1-5, with 7 bases fitting TRBD1. CDR3 length equals 12 residues. V dropped 5 bases and J dropped 7; count of bases not matched to a gene: 2. Germline V gene sequence: CDR1 LGHNA, CDR2 YNFKEQ. The CDR3 here is CASSSGQQPQHF. CDR3 bases: TGTGCCAGCAGCTCGGGACAGCAGCCCCAGCATTTT.

The rearrangement links TRBV6-1 to TRBJ1-2, with 7 bases matching TRBD1. Germline CDR1 reads MNHNS; CDR2 reads SASEGT. V was pared by 4 bases and J by 6 bases, with 11 bases of the junction left unmatched. The CDR3 length is 15 residues. The CDR3 region is CASSAVRGNLDGYTF. CDR3 coding DNA: TGTGCCAGCAGTGCCGTCAGGGGGAATCTGGATGGCTACACCTTC.

For this clonotype: This may come from a read error, since a much larger clone is one base off. The chain is built from TRBV2 and TRBJ1-2; tentative D call: TRBD1 (5 bases). V lost 10 bases and J 4 bases, leaving 13 bases between the germline ends. From germline, CDR1 is SNHLY and CDR2 FYNNEI. The CDR3 spans 12 residues. This CDR3 is CANSTDSYGYTF. CDR3 sequence (DNA): TGTGCCAACAGCACCGACAGCTATGGCTACACCTTC.

The chain uses TRBV5-5 and TRBJ2-1; D possibly matches TRBD1 or TRBD2 (5 bases each). This CDR3 is built from 14 residues. Trimming took off 5 bases at V and 6 bases at J, with 15 bases between the two ends. CDR1 is SGHKS and CDR2 is YYEKEE in the germline V gene (reference sequence). Here the CDR3 reads CASSFYQGANEQFF. As DNA, the CDR3 is TGTGCCAGCAGTTTTTACCAGGGAGCCAATGAGCAGTTCTTC. The full variable domain, rest sourced from reference TRBV5-5 and TRBJ2-1, is DAGVTQSPTHLIKTRGQQVTLRCSPISGHKSVSWYQQVLGQGPQFIFQYYEKEERGRGNFPDRFSARQFPNYSSELNVNALLLGDSALYLCASSFYQGANEQFFGPGTRLTVL.

Points on this clonotype: Mismatch with germline at one junction end may stem from a read error. This chain connects TRBV15 to TRBJ2-7; 9 bases map to TRBD2. This CDR3 is built from 16 residues. Germline CDR1 reads LNHNV; CDR2 reads YYDKDF (reference sequence). Written as DNA, the CDR3 is TGTGCCACCAGCAGAGATTATCTAGCGGGAATCGACGAGCGGTACTTC. This gives the protein CATSRDYLAGIDERYF.

The V gene is TRBV12-3 or TRBV12-4, the J gene TRBJ1-5, with 8 bases aligning to TRBD1. V dropped 5 bases and J dropped 7; count of bases not matched to a gene: 10. This CDR3 comprises 15 residues. CDR3 DNA: TGTGCCAGCAGTCCGCGACAGGGGAGTGAGCAGCCCCAGCATTTT. Protein product: CASSPRQGSEQPQHF.

V usage is TRBV20-1 and J usage is TRBJ2-5; TRBD2 agrees at 13 bases. CDR3 length equals 16 residues. The V and J ends lost 5 bases and 1 base, in that order; junction bases with no gene match: 7. Germline V gene sequence: CDR1 DFQATT, CDR2 SNEGSKA (reference sequence). Here the CDR3 reads CSALRLAGGSQETQYF. The CDR3 DNA follows: TGCAGTGCTCTAAGACTAGCGGGGGGTTCCCAAGAGACCCAGTACTTC.

This clonotype was detected ten times or more. The chain combines TRBV19 with TRBJ2-5; D perhaps matches TRBD2 (5 bases). CDR3 length: 13 residues. Between the trimmed V and J ends, which lost 5 bases and 5 bases, there was a span of 12 bases. From germline, CDR1 is LNHDA and CDR2 SQIVND (reference sequence). CDR3 nucleotide sequence: TGTGCCAGTAGTTCCCTAGCACGGGAGACCCAGTACTTC. The encoded protein is CASSSLARETQYF.

The V gene is TRBV2, the J gene TRBJ2-7, with 7 bases that match TRBD2. J was trimmed by 7 bases and V by 6 bases; bases with no gene match: 6. The CDR3 contains 12 residues. The germline CDR1 and CDR2 sequences are SNHLY and FYNNEI. CDR3 region: CASRGAGREQYF. The CDR3 bases are TGTGCCAGCAGGGGTGCCGGGAGGGAGCAGTACTTC.

In its sample, this clonotype was seen a few times. V is TRBV10-3 and J is TRBJ1-1; D may be TRBD1 (5 bases). The V and J ends lost 2 bases and 2 bases respectively, with 9 bases between them. The CDR3 contains 14 residues. Germline-derived CDR1 and CDR2 are ENHRY and SYGVKD. The CDR3 loop reads CAISELGANTEAFF. The DNA of the CDR3 is TGTGCCATCAGTGAGCTAGGGGCCAACACTGAAGCTTTCTTT.

The CDR3 sequence is CASSLRDTPAEAFF. The CDR3 DNA reads TGTGCCAGCAGCTTGCGGGACACCCCAGCTGAAGCTTTCTTT. The gene calls are TRBV25-1 and TRBJ1-1; D is possibly TRBD1 (6 bases). V gave up 6 bases and J gave up 6 bases, with 17 bases separating them. Germline values: CDR1 MGHDK, CDR2 SYGVNS. The CDR3 runs to 14 residues. The full variable domain, its missing parts supplied by reference TRBV25-1 and TRBJ1-1, is EADIYQTPRYLVIGTGKKITLECSQTMGHDKMYWYQQDPGMELHLIHYSYGVNSTEKGDLSSESTVSRIRTEHFPLTLESARPSHTSQYLCASSLRDTPAEAFFGQGTRLTVV.

This clonotype was counted ten times or more. This chain joins TRBV6-7 and TRBJ1-5, with TRBD1 identical over 7 bases. TRBV6-7 carries the ORF label, with uncertain function. V lost 5 bases to trimming and J lost 4 bases; unmatched junction nucleotides: 11. The CDR3 is made up of 16 amino acids. The CDR3 DNA follows: TGTGCCAGCAGTATCACTAACAGGGGTTTAAATCAGCCCCAGCATTTT. Residues: CASSITNRGLNQPQHF.

This chain uses TRBV12-3 or TRBV12-4 with TRBJ1-3; TRBD1 is a possible D gene (5 bases). V shed 4 bases and J shed 0 bases, with 10 bases lying between them. This CDR3 spans 15 amino acids. DNA for the CDR3: TGTGCCAGCAGTTGGGGCAGGGACTCTGGAAACACCATATATTTT. It yields the protein CASSWGRDSGNTIYF.

This chain links TRBV6-5 with TRBJ1-1; TRBD1 matches 11 bases. The germline V gene has CDR1 MNHEY and CDR2 SVGAGI. The trim removed 4 bases at V and 4 bases at J, leaving 5 bases unmatched. The CDR3 contains 15 residues. CDR3 DNA: TGTGCCAGCAGTTCACTCGGGACAGGGGGCACTGAAGCTTTCTTT. It codes for CASSSLGTGGTEAFF.

The chain has TRBV29-1 and TRBJ2-3; D is possibly TRBD2 (6 bases). Between the trimmed V and J ends, which lost 7 bases and 4 bases, there was a span of 18 bases. Germline loops: CDR1 SQVTM, CDR2 ANQGSEA. The CDR3 has 14 residues. In DNA, the CDR3 is TGCAGCGCCCCCGAGCAGGGAGGCCCAGATACGCAGTATTTT. This encodes CSAPEQGGPDTQYF.

About this clonotype itself: Relative to the germline gene, one junction end is altered; a read error may explain this. The genes are TRBV2 and TRBJ1-5; tentatively, D is TRBD1 (5 bases). CDR1 and CDR2 (germline): SNHLY, FYNNEI. The CDR3 loop spans 15 amino acids. The CDR3 DNA sequence: TGTGCCAACAGTGAAAGCAGGGCTAGCAATCAGCCCCAGCATTTT. Encoded protein: CANSESRASNQPQHF.

The V call is TRBV9, the J call TRBJ1-5; no clear D. The CDR3 sequence is 15 residues long. V gave up 0 bases and J gave up 6 bases, with 13 bases separating them. Looked up from germline, CDR1 is SGDLS and CDR2 is YYNGEE. The CDR3 nucleotides are TGTGCCAGCAGCGTAGAAGGCGGACCAAGTCAGCCCCAGCATTTT. Its translation is CASSVEGGPSQPQHF.

This clonotype has a handful of counts. The genes are TRBV20-1 and TRBJ2-6; no clear D. CDR1 and CDR2 (germline): DFQATT, SNEGSKA (reference sequence). This CDR3 has 14 amino acids. Deletions cut 1 base from V and 0 bases from J, with 4 bases between. The CDR3 region has the DNA TGCAGTGCTAGAGTCCCCTCTGGGGCCAACGTCCTGACTTTC. Translation: CSARVPSGANVLTF.